This T cell receptor beta chain was observed in a study of lymphopenia after photon versus proton radiotherapy. Libraries were prepared by immunoSEQ multiplex PCR; TCRdb keeps only in-frame clonotypes and omits some of them. The table has fewer than 50,000 clones, 85% seen once. The TCR was taken from a man aged 35-49 years with gastric cancer. Here the sequenced sample was peripheral blood, taken from a patient treated with photon-based radiotherapy.

The CDR3 protein is CASSLRQGDEQYF. The DNA for the CDR3 is TGCGCCAGCAGCCTGCGACAGGGGGACGAGCAGTACTTC. The J gene is TRBJ2-7, the V gene TRBV4-3; 9 bases align to TRBD1. Germline CDR1 is LGHNA and CDR2 is YSLEER. With V trimmed by 4 bases and J by 5 bases, 3 bases remained unmatched. The CDR3 loop spans 13 amino acids.